This TCR beta chain was recovered during a study of blood T cell repertoires in COVID-19. For the study at large: The samples span acute and convalescent COVID-19 from the United States, Italy and Spain.

The CDR3 runs 16 residues. V was shortened by 0 bases and J by 4 bases, with 16 bases between the two germline ends. Germline lookup yields CDR1 SGHNT and CDR2 YYREEE (reference sequence). Recruitment covered about two dozen US areas and drew participants whose ages spanned about 18 to 90 years. Two negative PCRs, clearance, or symptom resolution had been documented for recovered Cohort 3 donors. The repertoire was sequenced with immunoSEQ multiplex PCR; TCRdb's copy has only in-frame clones and lacks some. This repertoire shows about 300,000 clones, 86% found once; its top ten account for roughly 4%.

What was sequenced was PBMCs or T cells enriched from blood (not recorded which). The V gene is TRBV5-4, the J gene TRBJ1-1, with a weak D call TRBD1 (5 bases). The clonotype comes from a man aged 30 to 39 who had recovered from COVID-19. CDR3 bases: TGTGCCAGCAGCTTGGGGGGCGGGAGAGCGGTCACTGAAGCTTTCTTT. Translated: CASSLGGGRAVTEAFF.